This T cell receptor beta chain stems from a study of beta chain features in type 1 diabetes. Study background: Age, gender and cell yields were alike across patients and healthy donors. All samples yielded roughly 100,000,000 examined sorted cells.

Study-wide points: A moderate, significant TCRB CDR3 shortening appeared in type 1 diabetes across four CD4+ subsets.

Each of the sorted populations had a purity greater than 95%. A word on this clone: Its antigen is unknown.

The entirety of the isolated RNA underwent reverse transcription, so expressed TCRB transcripts were sequenced. Profiling relied on immunoSEQ multiplex PCR, and the TCRdb table lists in-frame clones only, not all of them. The repertoire consists of hundreds of thousands of clones, with roughly a tenth occurring once and the leading ten covering around 1%. CDR3 length: 14 amino acids. The germline V and J ends were trimmed by 4 bases and 4 bases, with 13 bases remaining between them. Germline CDR1 KGHSH, CDR2 LQKENI. This chain joins TRBV18 and TRBJ1-1; no clear D. The TCR was taken from a man aged 25-45 years with type 1 diabetes. Source material: central memory CD4+ T cells from blood. CDR3 DNA: TGTGCCAGCTCACTAGGTCGGTTGGGCACTGAAGCTTTCTTT. Translation: CASSLGRLGTEAFF.